Below are 18 T cell receptor beta chains sequenced from a single sample in a study of blood T cell repertoires in COVID-19. Here immunoSEQ multiplex PCR was the method, and the copy in TCRdb shows in-frame clones only, minus some. Of about 260,000 clones in the sample, approximately 84% were seen once. The sequenced sample was peripheral blood. These receptors all come from an elderly woman with acute or convalescent COVID-19.

V gene TRBV6-5 combines with J gene TRBJ1-6, with D perhaps matching TRBD1 (5 bases). CDR3 size: 12 residues. The germline gives CDR1 MNHEY, CDR2 SVGAGI. The V and J ends lost 9 bases and 10 bases respectively, with 13 bases between them. The CDR3 coding sequence is TGTGCCAGGAACAGGAGTTTCTCACCCCTCCACTTT. This sequence encodes CARNRSFSPLHF.

This clone was detected once. This rearrangement joins TRBV5-5 to TRBJ1-2, with 9 bases fitting TRBD1. With V trimmed by 5 bases and J by 6 bases, 14 bases remained unmatched. This CDR3 spans 16 amino acids. The germline V gene encodes CDR1 SGHKS and CDR2 YYEKEE (reference sequence). The CDR3, as DNA: TGTGCCAGCAGGTCTACAATGGGACAGGGTGGCGATGGCTACACCTTC. Its translation: CASRSTMGQGGDGYTF.

V and J are TRBV18 and TRBJ2-1, with 7 bases that match TRBD1. This CDR3 has 16 amino acids. After removal of 2 bases from V and 7 bases from J, the junction contained 11 bases not matched to a gene. CDR1 is KGHSH, CDR2 LQKENI, per germline. The CDR3 DNA reads TGTGCCAGCTCACCATTCCGGGACAGCAGTGTAAATGAGCAGTTCTTC. As protein: CASSPFRDSSVNEQFF.

The gene calls are TRBV2 and TRBJ1-6; D might be TRBD1 (6 bases). V shed 6 bases and J shed 7 bases, with 10 bases lying between them. Germline V gene lookup returns CDR1 SNHLY and CDR2 FYNNEI. The CDR3 contains 13 residues. The CDR3 DNA reads as TGTGCCAGCAGGGGGGGGCAGAATTCACCCCTCCACTTT. It codes for CASRGGQNSPLHF.

This chain connects TRBV3-1 (or the pseudogene TRBV3-2) to TRBJ1-1, with D perhaps TRBD1 (6 bases). In germline, CDR1 is LGHDT, CDR2 YNNKEL (reference sequence). The V and J ends lost 3 bases and 5 bases respectively, with 13 bases between them. There are 14 residues in the CDR3. The CDR3 DNA reads as TGTGCCAGCAGCCAGGGGGCACGGAGGACTGAAGCTTTCTTT. As protein: CASSQGARRTEAFF.

The chain joins TRBV3-1 (or the pseudogene TRBV3-2) to TRBJ1-1, with D unclear. The germline V gene encodes CDR1 LGHDT and CDR2 YNNKEL (reference sequence). This CDR3 comprises 12 residues. The V end was cut by 5 bases, the J end by 3 bases, with 7 bases between. As DNA, the CDR3 is TGTGCCAGCAGCAACGAGTACACTGAAGCTTTCTTT. This sequence encodes CASSNEYTEAFF.

This chain joins TRBV28 and TRBJ1-2, with 7 bases matching TRBD1. This CDR3 is 16 amino acids long. Germline CDR1 and CDR2: MDHEN and SYDVKM. J was trimmed by 2 bases and V by 2 bases; bases with no gene match: 8. As DNA, the CDR3 is TGTGCCAGCAGTTTACCCGGGGACAGATCAAACTATGGCTACACCTTC. This sequence encodes CASSLPGDRSNYGYTF.

CDR3 region: CASSRGPKETQYF. The CDR3 region has the DNA TGTGCCAGCAGCCGCGGTCCTAAAGAGACCCAGTACTTC. The rearrangement joins TRBV7-3 to TRBJ2-5; D is unclear. The CDR3 sequence is 13 residues long. The germline CDR1 and CDR2 sequences are SGHTA and FQGTGA. The ends were cut back, 5 bases at V and 3 bases at J, with 10 bases in the middle.

The chain carries TRBV7-9 and TRBJ2-7; 7 bases fit TRBD1. The CDR3 is made up of 17 amino acids. The germline gives CDR1 SEHNR, CDR2 FQNEAQ (reference sequence). The V segment lost 1 base and the J segment 1 base; nucleotides outside the gene matches: 10. CDR3 protein: CASSLGSGTVHSYEQYF. As DNA, the CDR3 is TGTGCCAGCAGCTTAGGGTCTGGGACAGTTCATTCCTACGAGCAGTACTTC.

The V gene is TRBV3-1 (or the pseudogene TRBV3-2), the J gene TRBJ1-4; D perhaps matches TRBD1 (5 bases). The CDR3 loop spans 16 amino acids. Trimming removed 4 bases from V and 7 bases from J, with 19 bases in between. Germline assignment: CDR1 LGHDT and CDR2 YNNKEL (reference sequence). The chain's CDR3 is CASSPRRLGEGEKLFF. The CDR3 region has the DNA TGTGCCAGCAGCCCCCGGCGTTTGGGGGAGGGTGAAAAACTGTTTTTT.

The chain has TRBV20-1 and TRBJ2-5; a possible D gene is TRBD2 (6 bases). CDR3 length: 13 residues. The V gene's germline CDR1 is DFQATT and CDR2 SNEGSKA (reference sequence). Trimming stripped 6 bases from V and 2 bases from J, with 13 bases between. CDR3 nucleotides: TGCAGTGCAAGTATTGGGGGGCAAGAGACCCAGTACTTC. Translating gives CSASIGGQETQYF.

The chain is built from TRBV13 and TRBJ1-4; D is uncertain. The CDR3 loop spans 14 amino acids. CDR1 is PRHDT, CDR2 FYEKMQ, per germline (reference sequence). The V end lost 5 bases, the J end lost 8 bases, and 15 bases lay between the germline ends. The CDR3 nucleotides are TGTGCCAGCAGCCCCCCGGGGTCTGGGGAAAAACTGTTTTTT. This translates into CASSPPGSGEKLFF.

The rearrangement links TRBV5-1 to TRBJ1-1; D not resolved. In germline, CDR1 is SGHRS, CDR2 YFSETQ. The ends were cut back, 0 bases at V and 2 bases at J, with 11 bases in the middle. CDR3 size: 15 residues. This chain's CDR3 is CASSLVSPLNTEAFF. The DNA of the CDR3 is TGCGCCAGCAGCTTGGTGTCCCCTCTTAACACTGAAGCTTTCTTT.

The rearrangement uses TRBV4-3 and TRBJ2-3; 10 bases agree with TRBD2. J lost 5 bases, V lost 0 bases, and 5 bases had no gene match. From germline, CDR1 is LGHNA and CDR2 YSLEER. There are 16 residues in the CDR3. This chain's CDR3 is CASSQDVASGRDTQYF. CDR3 sequence (DNA): TGCGCCAGCAGCCAAGATGTGGCTAGCGGGAGAGATACGCAGTATTTT.

The V and J genes are TRBV12-5 and TRBJ1-4, with a possible D match to TRBD1 (5 bases). V was trimmed by 6 bases and J by 8 bases, leaving 16 bases between them. Per the germline V gene, CDR1 is LGHNT and CDR2 is FRNRAP. The CDR3 is 14 residues long. In nucleotides, the CDR3 is TGTGCTAGTGGCCTGGGGAGGGGATCCGAAAAACTGTTTTTT. Protein sequence: CASGLGRGSEKLFF.

The gene calls are TRBV2 and TRBJ1-2; D is ambiguous. CDR3 length equals 9 residues. Germline CDR1 reads SNHLY; CDR2 reads FYNNEI. The CDR3 loop is CATGYGYTF. The CDR3 nucleotides read TGTGCGACTGGGTATGGCTACACCTTC.

The genes are TRBV27 and TRBJ2-2; D is unclear. The CDR3 sequence is 12 residues long. V dropped 1 base and J dropped 5 bases, with 2 bases sitting between them. Germline V gene lookup returns CDR1 MNHEY and CDR2 SMNVEV (reference sequence). CDR3 in amino acids: CASSLLTGELFF. The CDR3 DNA is TGTGCCAGCAGTTTATTAACCGGGGAGCTGTTTTTT.

The table lists this clone with a few counts. The chain links TRBV30 to TRBJ2-7; TRBD1 is a possible D gene (5 bases). V was cut by 0 bases and J by 6 bases, with 15 bases left in between. Per the germline V gene, CDR1 is GTSNPN and CDR2 is SVGIG (reference sequence). The CDR3 is 14 amino acids. The CDR3 DNA follows: TGTGCCTGGAGTGTTGGTCAGGGCAGGAGCGAGCAGTACTTC. Its protein product is CAWSVGQGRSEQYF.